The 3 T cell receptor beta chains below come from one sample, sequenced in a study of T cell changes during pregnancy in multiple sclerosis. Libraries were prepared by immunoSEQ multiplex PCR; TCRdb keeps only in-frame clonotypes and omits some of them. The table shows about 59,000 clones, with over 85% occurring only once. The specimen comprised CD4+ T cells from peripheral blood mononuclear cells, sampled before pregnancy. The receptor source for this set is a female donor with multiple sclerosis, enrolled in a pregnancy study.

The chain uses TRBV5-1 and TRBJ2-3; 12 bases map to TRBD2. The trim removed 4 bases at V and 0 bases at J, leaving 6 bases unmatched. The CDR3 contains 17 residues. From germline, CDR1 is SGHRS and CDR2 YFSETQ. The CDR3 loop is CASSVHGTSGSTDTQYF. CDR3 nucleotide sequence: TGCGCCAGCAGCGTACACGGGACTAGCGGGAGCACAGATACGCAGTATTTT.

The chain has TRBV6-1 and TRBJ1-2, with TRBD1 matching 9 bases. V lost 7 bases to trimming and J lost 3 bases; unmatched junction nucleotides: 6. CDR1 MNHNS and CDR2 SASEGT come from the germline V gene. The CDR3 totals 14 residues. CDR3 loop: CASNGDRVYYGYTF. Here the CDR3 DNA reads TGTGCCAGCAACGGGGACAGGGTCTACTATGGCTACACCTTC.

The rearrangement links TRBV11-1 to TRBJ2-7; TRBD2 agrees at 8 bases. This CDR3 spans 14 amino acids. V shed 0 bases, J shed 5 bases, and the junction held 3 bases outside the gene matches. Germline V gene sequence: CDR1 SGHAT, CDR2 FQDESV (reference sequence). The CDR3 loop reads CASSLARTSHEQYF. The DNA of the CDR3 is TGTGCCAGCAGCTTAGCCCGGACTAGCCACGAGCAGTACTTC.